The 15 T cell receptor beta chains listed next were all sequenced from one sample in a study of blood T cell repertoires in COVID-19. TCRdb keeps only in-frame clones here, not all; method: immunoSEQ multiplex PCR. The table has around 200,000 clones, over 75% seen once. The sequenced sample consisted of peripheral blood. The receptors originated from a woman aged 45 to 65 with acute or convalescent COVID-19.

The chain joins TRBV21-1 to TRBJ2-5; the D segment call TRBD1 is taken from the table without a DNA check. TRBV21-1 is annotated as a pseudogene. CDR3 length: 16 amino acids. DNA of the CDR3: TGTGCCAGCAGCAAAGGACAGGGGCTCCTCCAAGAGACCCAGTACTTC. Translation: CASSKGQGLLQETQYF.

This rearrangement joins TRBV5-1 to TRBJ2-7, with 9 bases identical to TRBD2. V lost 2 bases to trimming and J lost 7 bases; unmatched junction nucleotides: 7. Germline CDR1 is SGHRS and CDR2 is YFSETQ. The CDR3 consists of 14 residues. CDR3 nucleotides: TGCGCCAGCAGCTTTACCGGCGGGAGGGGGGAGCAGTACTTC. Translation gives CASSFTGGRGEQYF.

The chain employs TRBV6-4 and TRBJ2-7, with D possibly TRBD1 on 5 matching bases. This CDR3 has 13 residues. In germline, CDR1 is MRHNA, CDR2 SNTAGT. Trimming cost V 4 bases and J 4 bases, with 11 bases left between them. CDR3 residues: CASSAGLGYEQYF. The CDR3 nucleotides are TGTGCCAGCAGTGCAGGGCTGGGTTACGAGCAGTACTTC.

The chain is built from TRBV24-1 and TRBJ2-5; weak D call: TRBD2 (6 bases). This CDR3 spans 13 amino acids. CDR1 is KGHDR and CDR2 is SFDVKD in the germline V gene. V was trimmed by 5 bases and J by 4 bases, leaving 10 bases between them. The CDR3 DNA reads as TGTGCCACCAGTGCGGGGGTGGGAGAGACCCAGTACTTC. The encoded protein is CATSAGVGETQYF.

The J gene is TRBJ2-5, the V gene TRBV28; 14 bases map to TRBD2. The CDR3 runs to 16 residues. The germline V gene encodes CDR1 MDHEN and CDR2 SYDVKM. The junction had 10 bases not matched to a gene; V was cut back by 8 bases and J by 5 bases. The CDR3 sequence is CASLSPTSGRGETQYF. The CDR3 DNA follows: TGTGCCAGCCTATCCCCGACTAGCGGGAGGGGGGAGACCCAGTACTTC.

The chain combines TRBV7-2 with TRBJ2-3; TRBD1 matches 8 bases. With 4 bases clipped from V and 2 bases from J, the junction kept 5 bases outside the gene matches. The CDR3 contains 15 residues. CDR1 and CDR2 from the germline V gene are SGHTA and FQGNSA. CDR3 coding DNA: TGTGCCAGCAGCTCGTGGGACAGGAACACAGATACGCAGTATTTT. Translating gives CASSSWDRNTDTQYF.

As for this clone: This specimen includes other DNA sequences encoding the same CDR3. This chain uses TRBV27 with TRBJ2-7; tentatively, D is TRBD2 (6 bases). Trimming took off 5 bases at V and 4 bases at J, with 18 bases between the two ends. The length of the CDR3 is 15 residues. Germline-derived CDR1 and CDR2 are MNHEY and SMNVEV (reference sequence). The CDR3 region is CASSRTGGAGYEQYF. The CDR3 bases are TGTGCCAGCAGTCGAACTGGCGGGGCAGGGTACGAGCAGTACTTC.

The chain recombines TRBV24-1 with TRBJ1-2; D ambiguous. The CDR3 has 13 amino acids. V was clipped by 4 bases and J by 0 bases, with 5 bases between them. Germline V gives CDR1 KGHDR, CDR2 SFDVKD. The CDR3 DNA reads as TGTGCCACCAGTGACCCTACTAACTATGGCTACACCTTC. It specifies CATSDPTNYGYTF.

The table lists this clone with a few counts. The rearrangement joins TRBV30 to TRBJ2-7; 9 nucleotides match TRBD1. Germline CDR1 and CDR2: GTSNPN and SVGIG (reference sequence). This CDR3 contains 14 residues. Trimming at V came to 3 bases and at J to 4 bases, leaving 7 bases not matched to a gene. The CDR3 DNA reads TGTGCCTGGAGCCAAACAGGGGGCGCTTACGAGCAGTACTTC. Protein: CAWSQTGGAYEQYF.

The chain links TRBV2 to TRBJ1-5; 8 nucleotides align to TRBD1. The CDR3 length is 15 residues. CDR1 and CDR2 (germline): SNHLY, FYNNEI. With V trimmed by 6 bases and J by 5 bases, 9 bases remained unmatched. CDR3 DNA: TGTGCCAGCAGAGGGGCAGGGGGCTCCGATCAGCCCCAGCATTTT. Translation: CASRGAGGSDQPQHF.

This clone was seen a single time. V gene TRBV19 combines with J gene TRBJ2-5; TRBD2 matches at 11 bases. Trimming took 5 bases from V and 1 from J; bases not matched to a gene: 6. The CDR3 spans 16 residues. CDR1 is LNHDA, CDR2 SQIVND, per germline (reference sequence). The CDR3 nucleotides are TGTGCCAGTAGTGTAAGACTAGCGGGGCCCCAAGAGACCCAGTACTTC. It codes for CASSVRLAGPQETQYF.

The genes are TRBV6-5 and TRBJ2-7, with 7 bases aligning to TRBD1. V lost 8 bases and J lost 4; bases outside the gene matches: 11. This CDR3 spans 14 amino acids. Germline loops: CDR1 MNHEY, CDR2 SVGAGI. The CDR3 DNA is TGTGCCAGCCGACAAAGGATGGGACAGTACGAGCAGTACTTC. Translating gives CASRQRMGQYEQYF.

The chain links TRBV30 to TRBJ1-2; unclear D gene. V lost 1 base and J lost 8, with 17 bases in between. The CDR3 spans 14 residues. Germline CDR1 reads GTSNPN; CDR2 reads SVGIG (reference sequence). CDR3 region: CAWSAQHGLGGYTF. CDR3 DNA sequence: TGTGCCTGGAGTGCCCAACACGGACTGGGAGGCTACACCTTC.

This clone appeared many times. V gene TRBV24-1 combines with J gene TRBJ2-6; the D gene is possibly TRBD2 (5 bases). This CDR3 is 18 amino acids long. V was trimmed by 3 bases and J by 1 base, leaving 15 bases between them. Germline V gene lookup returns CDR1 KGHDR and CDR2 SFDVKD. In DNA, the CDR3 is TGTGCCACCAGTGATCCTGGTTCGGGAATATCTGGGGCCAACGTCCTGACTTTC. Encoded protein: CATSDPGSGISGANVLTF.

The V and J genes are TRBV10-3 and TRBJ1-1, with a weak D call TRBD1 (5 bases). Germline CDR1 is ENHRY and CDR2 is SYGVKD. The CDR3 runs 14 residues. V was pared by 6 bases and J by 0 bases, with 11 bases between. This chain's CDR3 is CAISQGGLNTEAFF. CDR3 in DNA: TGTGCCATCAGCCAGGGTGGCTTGAACACTGAAGCTTTCTTT.